At least ten counts were recorded for the clone carrying this TCR beta chain. Its specificity is unknown. The CDR3 consists of 14 residues. The ends lost 8 bases at V and 2 bases at J; junction bases unmatched: 9. Germline V gene lookup returns CDR1 LNHNV and CDR2 YYDKDF (reference sequence). RNA served as the template for amplifying TCR beta CDR3 regions. HTBI primers were used in a first-round RT-PCR, which preceded a second-round multiplex PCR. TCRdb processed the multiplex PCR reads anew with MiXCR; each CDR3 protein has one entry. The sample has some 160,000 distinct CDR3 sequences; just under 40% are singletons. The data were obtained in a study of Graves' ophthalmopathy and Graves' hyperthyroidism. Study outcomes and limitations: Also, most clonotypes expanded in the thyroid above 0.001 frequency appeared in blood.

The clonotype was recovered from a man aged 25-45 years with Graves' ophthalmopathy. Source material: peripheral blood. This sequence joins TRBV15 and TRBJ2-7; 7 bases agree with TRBD2. The CDR3 region is CATSQRAGPYEQYF. The CDR3 DNA reads TGTGCCACCTCTCAGCGAGCGGGACCCTACGAGCAGTACTTC.